This record concerns one T cell receptor (beta chain) sequence. This sample stems from a study of blood T cell repertoires in COVID-19. Study as a whole: Acute and convalescent COVID-19 samples came from the United States, Italy and Spain.

The CDR3 length is 16 residues. Trimming cost V 5 bases and J 2 bases, with 15 bases left between them. CDR1 SEHNR and CDR2 FQNEAQ come from the germline V gene (reference sequence). Sequencing was performed with immunoSEQ multiplex PCR; in TCRdb, only in-frame clones are kept and a portion is missing. The sample yields roughly 78,000 clones, 86% seen once. The chain uses TRBV7-9 and TRBJ2-2; perhaps TRBD2 as D (6 bases). Sequenced material: peripheral blood. The clonotype comes from a woman between 55 and 75 years old with acute or convalescent COVID-19. CDR3 DNA: TGTGCCAGCAGCCCTTTACGGACTACCAACACCGGGGAGCTGTTTTTT. It translates to CASSPLRTTNTGELFF.